The rows below give T cell receptor beta chains drawn from one sample of a study of control samples from healthy donors and cancer patients. Data came from immunoSEQ multiplex PCR; TCRdb stores just in-frame clones and leaves some out. The sample lists 70,000 to 95,000 clones; roughly 93% were seen once. Sequenced material: PBMCs. These receptors were taken from a middle-aged woman with lung cancer. CDR3s include the opening cysteine and the closing phenylalanine or tryptophan. The D gene is left open where the match is weak. Size tells how often a clone was seen (once, few, many) or the class of an expanded clone, and some rows leave it out.

CDR3nt,CDR3aa,v_gene,abundance,j_gene,d_gene
TGTGCCAGCAGTTTATTAAGGGACAGCCATACTGAAGCTTTCTTT,CASSLLRDSHTEAFF,TRBV27,.,TRBJ1-1,TRBD1
TGTGCCATCGATACAGGACCAGCCTACGAGCAGTACTTC,CAIDTGPAYEQYF,TRBV6-5,.,TRBJ2-7,.
TGTGCCAGCAGTTCTAGCGGGGGGGCGGATGAGCAGTTCTTC,CASSSSGGADEQFF,TRBV2,.,TRBJ2-1,TRBD2
TGTGCCAGCAGATACGCGGTTGACACTGAAGCTTTCTTT,CASRYAVDTEAFF,TRBV5-5,once,TRBJ1-1,.
TGTGCCAGCAGCCAAGATCCCCGACAGGACTATGGCTACACCTTC,CASSQDPRQDYGYTF,TRBV14,.,TRBJ1-2,.
TGTGCCAGCGATGGGGGATACAATGAGCAGTTCTTC,CASDGGYNEQFF,TRBV25-1,.,TRBJ2-1,.
TGTGCCAGCAGCGTAGCGGGGGCCGGTTACAATGAGCAGTTCTTC,CASSVAGAGYNEQFF,TRBV9,once,TRBJ2-1,.
TGTGCCACCAGTGATCCTAATCCCCGGCGAGGAGATACGCAGTATTTT,CATSDPNPRRGDTQYF,TRBV24-1,once,TRBJ2-3,.
TGTGCCAGCAGTCAAGGTCTCGTGGGGCAGGGTGGCACTGAAGCTTTCTTT,CASSQGLVGQGGTEAFF,TRBV28,.,TRBJ1-1,.
TGTGCCAGCAGTAAGTTGGCCGGGCCGGGCGGGGGGCGTAATGAGCAGTTCTTC,CASSKLAGPGGGRNEQFF,TRBV13,.,TRBJ2-1,TRBD2
TGTGCCAGCAGTTTTTCAGCCGACCGCACAGATACGCAGTATTTT,CASSFSADRTDTQYF,TRBV27,.,TRBJ2-3,.
TGTGCCTGGAACCTCAGGGACACCGGGGAGCTGTTTTTT,CAWNLRDTGELFF,TRBV30,.,TRBJ2-2,.
TGCGCCAGCAGCTACTCCGGCAATGAGCAGTTCTTC,CASSYSGNEQFF,TRBV5-1,.,TRBJ2-1,.
TGTGCCAGCAGTTCCCGACCAGGGAGGGCTAATGAAAAACTGTTTTTT,CASSSRPGRANEKLFF,TRBV28,once,TRBJ1-4,.
TGTGCCAGCAGCTTAGAGAGGCAGGGATTCTATGGCTACACCTTC,CASSLERQGFYGYTF,TRBV7-8,.,TRBJ1-2,.
TGTGCCAGCAGCTCCCCGGGACAGGGAAACTATGGCTACACCTTC,CASSSPGQGNYGYTF,TRBV13,.,TRBJ1-2,TRBD1
TGTGCCAGCAGCCCCGGCGTAGCTCGACTCCTAAGGGGAGATACGCAGTATTTT,CASSPGVARLLRGDTQYF,TRBV7-2,.,TRBJ2-3,.
TGTGCCAGCAGCCAAGACTATGGAGAGACCCAGTACTTC,CASSQDYGETQYF,TRBV4-2,.,TRBJ2-5,.
TGTGCCAGCAGCCCAAGGACAGCGGGGTTATACGAGCAGTACTTC,CASSPRTAGLYEQYF,TRBV5-5,.,TRBJ2-7,.
TGTGCCAGTAGTATGACTTACAGGGGCAATCAGCCCCAGCATTTT,CASSMTYRGNQPQHF,TRBV19,few,TRBJ1-5,.
TGTGCCAGCAGCCAAGAGGTAAGCTCCTACAATGAGCAGTTCTTC,CASSQEVSSYNEQFF,TRBV4-2,.,TRBJ2-1,.
TGTGCCAGCAGGCCTCTGGGACCTAGCGGGGGCCTCAGCACAGATACGCAGTATTTT,CASRPLGPSGGLSTDTQYF,TRBV21-1,.,TRBJ2-3,.
TGTGCCTGGGTGGGCCAGTTCATGAACACTGAAGCTTTCTTT,CAWVGQFMNTEAFF,TRBV30,.,TRBJ1-1,.
TGTGCCAGCAGCTTTTTCCCGAGAGGGTTAGACACTGAAGCTTTCTTT,CASSFFPRGLDTEAFF,TRBV5-5,.,TRBJ1-1,.
TGTGCCAGCAGTTTAATCCCTATCAGCTGGGACACCATATATTTT,CASSLIPISWDTIYF,TRBV27,.,TRBJ1-3,.
TGCGCCAGCAGTGAGTCTTTGGGACAGATCAACAATGAGCAGTTCTTC,CASSESLGQINNEQFF,TRBV10-1,.,TRBJ2-1,TRBD1
TGTGCCAGCCAAACGACGGCGGGGGGCAATCAGCCCCAGCATTTT,CASQTTAGGNQPQHF,TRBV10-3,.,TRBJ1-5,.
TGTGCCACCCGGACTAGCGGGGGGCCCTACAATGAGCAGTTCTTC,CATRTSGGPYNEQFF,TRBV3-1/TRBV3-2,.,TRBJ2-1,TRBD2
TGCAGCGTTTGGTTGGAGGATACTCACTCTGGGGCCAACGTCCTGACTTTC,CSVWLEDTHSGANVLTF,TRBV29-1,once,TRBJ2-6,.
TGTGCCAGTAGTATAGGGGGGGGTAGGCAAGAGACCCAGTACTTC,CASSIGGGRQETQYF,TRBV19,.,TRBJ2-5,TRBD2
TGCGCCAGCAGCTTAAAGGGGCGCGGAGTTGTTCCAGATACGCAGTATTTT,CASSLKGRGVVPDTQYF,TRBV5-1,.,TRBJ2-3,.
TGTGCCAGCAGCGGGGAGACACTCCAAGAGACCCAGTACTTC,CASSGETLQETQYF,TRBV9,.,TRBJ2-5,.
TGTGCCTGGAGGGTACAGTTAAATGGAAACACCATATATTTT,CAWRVQLNGNTIYF,TRBV30,.,TRBJ1-3,.
TGTGCCAGTAGTATAGCCGGGAGCTCCTATAATTCACCCCTCCACTTT,CASSIAGSSYNSPLHF,TRBV19,.,TRBJ1-6,.
TGTGCCAGTAGGGGTGGACAGGGTTTGGCTGAAGCTTTCTTT,CASRGGQGLAEAFF,TRBV19,.,TRBJ1-1,TRBD1
TGTGCCAGCAGCTTCGGGACAGCTGGAAACACCATATATTTT,CASSFGTAGNTIYF,TRBV5-4,.,TRBJ1-3,TRBD1
TGTGCCAGCAGCTCGGGGGGATCGAACACCGGGGAGCTGTTTTTT,CASSSGGSNTGELFF,TRBV5-4,.,TRBJ2-2,TRBD2
TGTGCCAGCAGTCAGCTAAAAACTTACGGCTACACCTTC,CASSQLKTYGYTF,TRBV6-6,few,TRBJ1-2,.
TGCGCCAGCAGCATTGGGGACCTCGCTCCCTCTGGAAACACCATATATTTT,CASSIGDLAPSGNTIYF,TRBV5-1,.,TRBJ1-3,.
TGTGCCAGTAGAGGAGGGACGGCATTTGGGTATGGCTACACCTTC,CASRGGTAFGYGYTF,TRBV19,.,TRBJ1-2,.
TGTGCCAGCACCCCCGGGGGGCGCCTCACCTTC,CASTPGGRLTF,TRBV2,.,TRBJ1-2,.